The table lists the clone carrying this T cell receptor beta chain with a few counts. What it binds is not known. V shed 4 bases and J shed 1 base, with 12 bases lying between them. The CDR3 consists of 15 residues. Germline V gives CDR1 SGHTA, CDR2 FQGTGA. This record belongs to a study of T-cell reconstitution after alpha-beta-depleted transplantation in children. The study's findings and limits: The origin of alpha-beta T cells about two months after transplant was reportedly several hundred expanded graft clones. At one year after transplant, newly produced T cells mostly accounted for T-cell counts and diversity.

Preparing the TCRbeta library involved the use of unique molecular identifiers. TCRdb re-called the PCR reads with MiXCR, one entry per CDR3 protein. The table has around 960,000 distinct CDR3 sequences, roughly 29% seen once; the top ten hold more than 25%. This sequence joins TRBV7-3 and TRBJ2-3, with D perhaps assigned TRBD1 or TRBD2 (5 bases each). This specimen consisted of PBMCs, mostly from graft donor cells, obtained 360 days after TCRalphabeta/CD19-depleted stem cell transplant. The sequence was obtained from a boy in the first two years of life who had a stem cell transplant for SCID, so the T cells may come from the graft donor. The CDR3 nucleotides read TGTGCCAGCAGCTCGGGGCTCAGGGGCACAGATACGCAGTATTTT. This translates into CASSSGLRGTDTQYF.